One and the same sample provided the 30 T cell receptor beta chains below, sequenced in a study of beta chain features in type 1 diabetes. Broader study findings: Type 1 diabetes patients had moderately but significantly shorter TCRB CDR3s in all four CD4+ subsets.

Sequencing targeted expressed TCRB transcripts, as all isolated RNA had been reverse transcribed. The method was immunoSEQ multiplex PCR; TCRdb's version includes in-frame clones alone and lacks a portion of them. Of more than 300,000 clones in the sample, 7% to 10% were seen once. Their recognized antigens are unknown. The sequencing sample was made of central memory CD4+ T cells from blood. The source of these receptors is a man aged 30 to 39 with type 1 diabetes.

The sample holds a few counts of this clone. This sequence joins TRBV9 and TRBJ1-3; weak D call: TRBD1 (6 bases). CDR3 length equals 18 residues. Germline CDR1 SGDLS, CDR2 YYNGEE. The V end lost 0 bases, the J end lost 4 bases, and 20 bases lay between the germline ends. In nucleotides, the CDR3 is TGTGCCAGCAGCGTAGGTCTATTGGGTCAGGGGAGAGGAAACACCATATATTTT. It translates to CASSVGLLGQGRGNTIYF.

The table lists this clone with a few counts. As DNA, the CDR3 is TGCAGCGTCGTGGACAGGGACGGACGGGATACGCAGTATTTT. Translated: CSVVDRDGRDTQYF. This chain joins TRBV29-1 and TRBJ2-3, with 8 bases fitting TRBD1. V was clipped by 6 bases and J by 6 bases; unmatched bases: 11. The CDR3 spans 14 residues. Germline-derived CDR1 and CDR2 are SQVTM and ANQGSEA.

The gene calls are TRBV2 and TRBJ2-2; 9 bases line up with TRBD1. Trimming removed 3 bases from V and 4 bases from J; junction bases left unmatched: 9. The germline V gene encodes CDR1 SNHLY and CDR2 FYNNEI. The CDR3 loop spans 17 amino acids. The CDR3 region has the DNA TGTGCCAGCAGTGAGGGCCCGGGACAGGGATCCACCGGGGAGCTGTTTTTT. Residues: CASSEGPGQGSTGELFF.

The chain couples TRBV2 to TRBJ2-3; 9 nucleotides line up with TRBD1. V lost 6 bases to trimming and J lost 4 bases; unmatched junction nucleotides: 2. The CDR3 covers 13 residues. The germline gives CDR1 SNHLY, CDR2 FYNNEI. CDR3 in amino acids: CASRTGGADTQYF. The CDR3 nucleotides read TGTGCCAGCAGGACAGGGGGGGCAGATACGCAGTATTTT. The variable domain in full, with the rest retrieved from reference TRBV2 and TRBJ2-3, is EPEVTQTPSHQVTQMGQEVILRCVPISNHLYFYWYRQILGQKVEFLVSFYNNEISEKSEIFDDQFSVERPDGSNFTLKIRSTKLEDSAMYFCASRTGGADTQYFGPGTRLTVL.

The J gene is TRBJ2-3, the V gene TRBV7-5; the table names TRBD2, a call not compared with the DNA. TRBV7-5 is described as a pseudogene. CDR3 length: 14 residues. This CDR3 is CARSLGGLQDTQYF. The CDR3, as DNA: TGTGCCAGAAGCCTCGGAGGACTTCAAGATACGCAGTATTTT.

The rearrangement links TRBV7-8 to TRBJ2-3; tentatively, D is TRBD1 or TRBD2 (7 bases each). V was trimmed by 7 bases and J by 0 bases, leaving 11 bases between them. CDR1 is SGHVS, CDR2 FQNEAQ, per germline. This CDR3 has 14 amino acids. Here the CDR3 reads CASTRGGSTDTQYF. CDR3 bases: TGTGCCAGCACCAGGGGGGGTAGCACAGATACGCAGTATTTT. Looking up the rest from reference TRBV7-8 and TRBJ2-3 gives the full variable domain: GAGVSQSPRYKVAKRGQDVALRCDPISGHVSLFWYQQALGQGPEFLTYFQNEAQLDKSGLPSDRFFAERPEGSVSTLKIQRTQQEDSAVYLCASTRGGSTDTQYFGPGTRLTVL.

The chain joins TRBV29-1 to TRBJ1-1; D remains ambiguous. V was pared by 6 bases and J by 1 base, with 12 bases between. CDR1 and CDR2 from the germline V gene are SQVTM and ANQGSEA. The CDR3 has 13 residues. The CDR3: CSVGSRTNTEAFF. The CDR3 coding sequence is TGCAGCGTGGGGTCGAGGACGAACACTGAAGCTTTCTTT.

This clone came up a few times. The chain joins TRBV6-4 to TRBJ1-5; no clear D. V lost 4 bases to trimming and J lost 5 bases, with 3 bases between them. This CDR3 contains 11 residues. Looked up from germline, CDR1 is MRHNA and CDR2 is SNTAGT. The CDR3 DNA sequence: TGTGCCAGCAGTGCCTATCAGCCCCAGCATTTT. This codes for CASSAYQPQHF.

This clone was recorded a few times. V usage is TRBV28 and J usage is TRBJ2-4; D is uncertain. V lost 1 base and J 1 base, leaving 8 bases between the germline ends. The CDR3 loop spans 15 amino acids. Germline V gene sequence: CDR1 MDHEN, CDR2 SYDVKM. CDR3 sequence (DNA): TGTGCCAGCAGTTTATTGGAAGGGGCCAAAAACATTCAGTACTTC. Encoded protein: CASSLLEGAKNIQYF.

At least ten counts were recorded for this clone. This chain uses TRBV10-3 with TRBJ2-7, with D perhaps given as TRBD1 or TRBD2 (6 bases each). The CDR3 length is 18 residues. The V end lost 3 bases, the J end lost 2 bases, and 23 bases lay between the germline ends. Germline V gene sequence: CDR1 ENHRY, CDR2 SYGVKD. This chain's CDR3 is CAISEPPWTGGSPYEQYF. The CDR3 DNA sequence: TGTGCCATCAGTGAACCCCCATGGACCGGGGGCAGTCCCTACGAGCAGTACTTC.

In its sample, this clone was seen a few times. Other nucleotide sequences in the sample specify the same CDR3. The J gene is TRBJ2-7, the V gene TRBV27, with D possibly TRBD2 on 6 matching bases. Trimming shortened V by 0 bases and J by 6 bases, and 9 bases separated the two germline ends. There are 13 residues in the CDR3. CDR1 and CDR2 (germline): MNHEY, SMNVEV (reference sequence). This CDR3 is CASSLSLGGEQYF. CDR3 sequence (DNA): TGTGCCAGCAGTTTATCGTTGGGGGGCGAGCAGTACTTC.

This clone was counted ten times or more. The CDR3 bases are TGCGCCAGCAGCTTGGCTAGCGGGGGGTCCTCCTACGAGCAGTACTTC. Its protein is CASSLASGGSSYEQYF. This chain uses TRBV5-1 with TRBJ2-7; 11 bases map to TRBD2. V lost 0 bases to trimming and J lost 0 bases; unmatched junction nucleotides: 2. The germline gives CDR1 SGHRS, CDR2 YFSETQ. The CDR3 runs to 16 residues.

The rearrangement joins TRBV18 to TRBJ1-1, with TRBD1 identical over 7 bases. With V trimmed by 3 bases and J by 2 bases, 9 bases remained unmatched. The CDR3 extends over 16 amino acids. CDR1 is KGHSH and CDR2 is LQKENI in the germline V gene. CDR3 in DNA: TGTGCCAGCTCACCGGACATGGGACAGTCTAACACTGAAGCTTTCTTT. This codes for CASSPDMGQSNTEAFF. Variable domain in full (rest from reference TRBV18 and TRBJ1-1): NAGVMQNPRHLVRRRGQEARLRCSPMKGHSHVYWYRQLPEEGLKFMVYLQKENIIDESGMPKERFSAEFPKEGPSILRIQQVVRGDSAAYFCASSPDMGQSNTEAFFGQGTRLTVV.

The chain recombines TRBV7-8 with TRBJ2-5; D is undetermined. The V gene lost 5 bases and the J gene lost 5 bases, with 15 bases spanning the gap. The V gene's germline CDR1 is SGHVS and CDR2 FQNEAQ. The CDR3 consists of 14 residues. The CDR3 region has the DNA TGTGCCAGCAGCCCCCAGAAGAGTTCGGAGACCCAGTACTTC. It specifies CASSPQKSSETQYF.

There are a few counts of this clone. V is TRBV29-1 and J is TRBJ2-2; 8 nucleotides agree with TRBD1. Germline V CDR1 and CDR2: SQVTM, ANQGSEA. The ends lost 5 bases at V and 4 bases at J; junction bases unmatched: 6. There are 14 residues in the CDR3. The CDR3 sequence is CSVLDRGVTGELFF. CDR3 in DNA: TGCAGCGTTCTAGACAGGGGTGTCACCGGGGAGCTGTTTTTT.

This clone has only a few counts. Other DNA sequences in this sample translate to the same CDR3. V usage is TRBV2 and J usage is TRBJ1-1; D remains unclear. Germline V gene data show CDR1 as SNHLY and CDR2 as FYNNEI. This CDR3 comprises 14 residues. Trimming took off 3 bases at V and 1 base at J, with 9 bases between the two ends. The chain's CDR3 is CASSEEGGNTEAFF. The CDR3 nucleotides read TGTGCCAGCAGTGAGGAGGGAGGGAACACTGAAGCTTTCTTT.

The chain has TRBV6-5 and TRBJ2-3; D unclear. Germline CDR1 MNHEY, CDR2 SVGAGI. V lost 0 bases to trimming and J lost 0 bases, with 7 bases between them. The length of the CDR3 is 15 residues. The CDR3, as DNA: TGTGCCAGCAGTTACTCCCCAAGGAGCACAGATACGCAGTATTTT. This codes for CASSYSPRSTDTQYF.

The CDR3 sequence is CASSPRANTIYF. The DNA of the CDR3 is TGTGCCAGCAGCCCCCGAGCAAACACCATATATTTT. This chain connects TRBV9 to TRBJ1-3; the D is unclear. The CDR3 loop spans 12 amino acids. The V gene's germline CDR1 is SGDLS and CDR2 YYNGEE. V was cut by 4 bases and J by 6 bases, with 8 bases left in between. The whole variable domain, filled in from reference TRBV9 and TRBJ1-3, reads DSGVTQTPKHLITATGQRVTLRCSPRSGDLSVYWYQQSLDQGLQFLIQYYNGEERAKGNILERFSAQQFPDLHSELNLSSLELGDSALYFCASSPRANTIYFGEGSWLTVV.

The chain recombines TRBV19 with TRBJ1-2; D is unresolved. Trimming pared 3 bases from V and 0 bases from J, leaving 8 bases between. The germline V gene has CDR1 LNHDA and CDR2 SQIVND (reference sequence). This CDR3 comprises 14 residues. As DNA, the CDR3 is TGTGCCAGTAGTATTTCGACTACTAACTATGGCTACACCTTC. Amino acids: CASSISTTNYGYTF.

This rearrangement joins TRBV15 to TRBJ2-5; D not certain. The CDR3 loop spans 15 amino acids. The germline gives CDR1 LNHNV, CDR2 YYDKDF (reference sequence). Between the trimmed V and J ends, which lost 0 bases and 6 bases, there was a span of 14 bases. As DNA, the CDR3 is TGTGCCACCAGCAGAGATTCAGGACCTCATCAGACCCAGTACTTC. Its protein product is CATSRDSGPHQTQYF.

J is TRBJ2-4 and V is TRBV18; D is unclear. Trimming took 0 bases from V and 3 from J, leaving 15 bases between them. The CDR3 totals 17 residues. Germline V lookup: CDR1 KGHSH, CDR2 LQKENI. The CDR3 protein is CASSPPGQASGKNIQYF. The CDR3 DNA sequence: TGTGCCAGCTCACCACCGGGTCAGGCGTCGGGCAAAAACATTCAGTACTTC.

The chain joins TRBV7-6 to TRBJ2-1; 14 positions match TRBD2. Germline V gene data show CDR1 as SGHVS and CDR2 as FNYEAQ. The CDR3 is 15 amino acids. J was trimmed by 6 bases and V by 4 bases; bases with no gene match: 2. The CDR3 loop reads CASSSGTSGGNEQFF. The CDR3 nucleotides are TGTGCCAGCAGCTCCGGGACTAGCGGGGGCAATGAGCAGTTCTTC.

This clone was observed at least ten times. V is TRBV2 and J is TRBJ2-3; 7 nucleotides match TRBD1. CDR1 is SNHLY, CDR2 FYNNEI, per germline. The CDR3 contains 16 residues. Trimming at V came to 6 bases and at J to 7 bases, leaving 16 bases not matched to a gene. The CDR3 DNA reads TGTGCCAGCAGGGGCTCACAGGGGTCCCTCACGAATACGCAGTATTTT. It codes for CASRGSQGSLTNTQYF.

The CDR3 loop is CASSRLAGQVQDTQYF. The DNA of the CDR3 is TGTGCCAGCAGTCGACTGGCGGGACAGGTACAAGATACGCAGTATTTT. The chain joins TRBV27 to TRBJ2-3, with 8 bases that match TRBD1. This CDR3 region has 16 residues. Unmatched junction bases numbered 12, after V lost 5 bases and J lost 5 bases. CDR1 MNHEY and CDR2 SMNVEV come from the germline V gene (reference sequence).

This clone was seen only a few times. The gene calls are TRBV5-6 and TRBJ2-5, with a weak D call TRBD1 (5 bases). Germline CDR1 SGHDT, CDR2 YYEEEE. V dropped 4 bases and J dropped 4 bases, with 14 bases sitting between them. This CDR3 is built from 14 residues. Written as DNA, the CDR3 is TGTGCCAGCAGCCTCCCCCAGGGTGGAGAGACCCAGTACTTC. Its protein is CASSLPQGGETQYF.

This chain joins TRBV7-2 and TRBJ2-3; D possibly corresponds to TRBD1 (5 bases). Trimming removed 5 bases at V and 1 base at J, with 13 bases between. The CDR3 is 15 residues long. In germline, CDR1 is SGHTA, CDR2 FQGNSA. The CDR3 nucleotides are TGTGCCAGCAGCCACAGGCTAACGGGCACAGATACGCAGTATTTT. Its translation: CASSHRLTGTDTQYF.

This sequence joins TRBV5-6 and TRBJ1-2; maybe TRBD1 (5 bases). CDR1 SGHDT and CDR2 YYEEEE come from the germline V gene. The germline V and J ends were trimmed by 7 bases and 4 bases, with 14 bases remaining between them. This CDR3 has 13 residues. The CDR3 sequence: CASRPPGRYGYTF. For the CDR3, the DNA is TGTGCCAGCCGCCCCCCGGGGCGCTATGGCTACACCTTC.

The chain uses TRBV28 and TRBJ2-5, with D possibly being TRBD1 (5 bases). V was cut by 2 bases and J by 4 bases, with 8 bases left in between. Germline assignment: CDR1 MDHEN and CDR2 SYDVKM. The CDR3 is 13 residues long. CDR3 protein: CASSLGQGETQYF. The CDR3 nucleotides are TGTGCCAGCAGTTTAGGGCAGGGAGAGACCCAGTACTTC.

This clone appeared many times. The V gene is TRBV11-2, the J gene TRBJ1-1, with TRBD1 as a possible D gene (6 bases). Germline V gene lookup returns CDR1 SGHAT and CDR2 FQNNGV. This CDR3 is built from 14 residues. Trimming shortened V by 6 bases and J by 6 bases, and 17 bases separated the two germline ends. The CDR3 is CASRQQGSVAEAFF. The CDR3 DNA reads TGTGCCAGCAGGCAACAGGGTTCCGTCGCTGAAGCTTTCTTT. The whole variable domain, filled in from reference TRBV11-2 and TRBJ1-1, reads EAGVAQSPRYKIIEKRQSVAFWCNPISGHATLYWYQQILGQGPKLLIQFQNNGVVDDSQLPKDRFSAERLKGVDSTLKIQPAKLEDSAVYLCASRQQGSVAEAFFGQGTRLTVV.

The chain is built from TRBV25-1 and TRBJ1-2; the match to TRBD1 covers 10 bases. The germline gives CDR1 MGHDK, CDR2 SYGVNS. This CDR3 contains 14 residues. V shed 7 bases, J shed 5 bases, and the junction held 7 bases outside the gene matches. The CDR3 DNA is TGTGCCAGCAATTCGGACAGGGGGGAGTATGGCTACACCTTC. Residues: CASNSDRGEYGYTF.